Following are 8 T cell receptor beta chains from one sample sequenced in a study of blood T cell repertoires in COVID-19. Using immunoSEQ multiplex PCR, the repertoire was profiled, and TCRdb retains in-frame clones only, with some absent. This table holds fewer than 250,000 clones, about 90% found once. Source material: PBMCs or T cells enriched from blood (not recorded which). All receptors come from a man younger than 40 who had been exposed to COVID-19.

This clone was counted only a few times. V and J are TRBV7-9 and TRBJ1-2, with D possibly TRBD1 on 6 matching bases. Per germline, CDR1 SEHNR and CDR2 FQNEAQ (reference sequence). This CDR3 has 11 residues. V shed 5 bases and J shed 6 bases, with 7 bases lying between them. The CDR3 region has the DNA TGTGCCAGCAGCCCAGGGGATGGCTACACCTTC. Protein sequence: CASSPGDGYTF. Variable domain in full (rest from reference TRBV7-9 and TRBJ1-2): DTGVSQNPRHKITKRGQNVTFRCDPISEHNRLYWYRQTLGQGPEFLTYFQNEAQLEKSRLLSDRFSAERPKGSFSTLEIQRTEQGDSAMYLCASSPGDGYTFGSGTRLTVV.

This chain links TRBV2 with TRBJ1-4; D is possibly TRBD1 (6 bases). Trimming cost V 8 bases and J 4 bases, with 11 bases left between them. CDR1 is SNHLY and CDR2 is FYNNEI in the germline V gene. The CDR3 extends over 13 amino acids. This chain's CDR3 is CASQRGHNEKLFF. For the CDR3, the DNA is TGTGCCAGCCAGCGGGGGCATAATGAAAAACTGTTTTTT.

J is TRBJ2-5 and V is TRBV11-2, with 9 bases fitting TRBD2. Per germline, CDR1 SGHAT and CDR2 FQNNGV. The CDR3 loop spans 17 amino acids. Trimming removed 2 bases from V and 0 bases from J; junction bases left unmatched: 7. In nucleotides, the CDR3 is TGTGCCAGCAGCTTAATCTGGACTAGCGATTACCAAGAGACCCAGTACTTC. Translation: CASSLIWTSDYQETQYF. Combining the CDR3 with reference TRBV11-2 and TRBJ2-5 gives the whole variable domain EAGVAQSPRYKIIEKRQSVAFWCNPISGHATLYWYQQILGQGPKLLIQFQNNGVVDDSQLPKDRFSAERLKGVDSTLKIQPAKLEDSAVYLCASSLIWTSDYQETQYFGPGTRLLVL.

The genes are TRBV11-2 and TRBJ1-4; D not certain. The V gene lost 1 base and the J gene lost 7 bases, with 13 bases spanning the gap. Per the germline V gene, CDR1 is SGHAT and CDR2 is FQNNGV. CDR3 length: 15 residues. The CDR3 loop is CASSLVGYGGEKLFF. The CDR3 bases are TGTGCCAGCAGCTTAGTGGGGTATGGAGGTGAAAAACTGTTTTTT.

The chain links TRBV4-2 to TRBJ1-4; possibly TRBD1 for D (6 bases). The germline CDR1 and CDR2 sequences are LGHNA and YNFKEQ. The CDR3 is made up of 14 amino acids. V lost 6 bases to trimming and J lost 6 bases, with 14 bases between them. CDR3 region: CASRKGGGDEKLFF. CDR3 nucleotide sequence: TGTGCCAGCAGAAAGGGAGGGGGGGATGAAAAACTGTTTTTT.

V and J are TRBV7-9 and TRBJ1-2; D call uncertain. Trimming removed 2 bases from V and 7 bases from J, with 14 bases in between. Germline lookup yields CDR1 SEHNR and CDR2 FQNEAQ (reference sequence). CDR3 size: 14 residues. The DNA of the CDR3 is TGTGCCAGCAGCTTATCCGGGAGTCGGGGTGGCTACACCTTC. It codes for CASSLSGSRGGYTF. The full variable domain, rest sourced from reference TRBV7-9 and TRBJ1-2, is DTGVSQNPRHKITKRGQNVTFRCDPISEHNRLYWYRQTLGQGPEFLTYFQNEAQLEKSRLLSDRFSAERPKGSFSTLEIQRTEQGDSAMYLCASSLSGSRGGYTFGSGTRLTVV.

This clone was observed a single time. The rearrangement uses TRBV6-5 and TRBJ2-7; the D gene is possibly TRBD1 (8 bases). The CDR3 loop spans 14 amino acids. The germline V gene encodes CDR1 MNHEY and CDR2 SVGAGI. V lost 4 bases and J 4 bases, leaving 14 bases between the germline ends. CDR3 residues: CASSLDRGGYEQYF. DNA of the CDR3: TGTGCCAGCAGTTTAGACAGGGGAGGGTACGAGCAGTACTTC.

The chain links TRBV6-5 to TRBJ2-7; possible D gene TRBD2, 6 bases. The CDR3 is 13 amino acids. Per the germline V gene, CDR1 is MNHEY and CDR2 is SVGAGI. V shed 6 bases and J shed 5 bases, with 14 bases lying between them. CDR3 nucleotides: TGTGCCAGCAGGCAGACGGGGGAACACGAGCAGTACTTC. Translation gives CASRQTGEHEQYF.